These 5 T cell receptor beta chains came from one sample sequenced in a study of response to subunit inactivated influenza vaccine. TCRdb fed the RT-PCR reads into MiXCR, producing one record per CDR3 protein. The table has about 570,000 distinct CDR3 sequences, over 9.5% seen once. The source was PBMCs from blood, collected on the day of vaccination. These receptors were collected from a man between 45 and 60 years old who received an inactivated influenza vaccine.

The chain recombines TRBV28 with TRBJ2-1, with 10 positions matching TRBD2. The J segment lost 7 bases and the V segment lost 6 bases, leaving 9 bases of the junction unmatched. The CDR3 has 15 residues. Per the germline V gene, CDR1 is MDHEN and CDR2 is SYDVKM. This CDR3 reads CASSLPAGGWNEQFF. For the CDR3, the DNA is TGTGCCAGCAGCCTACCAGCGGGGGGGTGGAATGAGCAGTTCTTC.

This rearrangement joins TRBV20-1 to TRBJ2-2; 13 positions match TRBD2. The CDR3 totals 19 residues. Germline trimming cut 0 bases from V and 5 bases from J; bases unmatched to any gene: 12. Germline V lookup: CDR1 DFQATT, CDR2 SNEGSKA (reference sequence). The CDR3 protein is CSARDLRTSGGMGTGELFF. The CDR3 nucleotides are TGCAGTGCTAGAGATCTTAGGACTAGCGGGGGAATGGGAACCGGGGAGCTGTTTTTT.

The table lists this clonotype with a few counts. The rearrangement joins TRBV6-2 or TRBV6-3 to TRBJ2-2; 7 bases are a match to TRBD2. CDR3 length equals 15 residues. Germline V gives CDR1 MNHEY, CDR2 SVGEGT. Losses at the gene ends were 11 bases for V and 1 base for J; bases not matched to a gene: 10. The CDR3 loop reads CASRSLAENTGELFF. CDR3 DNA sequence: TGTGCCTCCCGTTCCCTAGCGGAGAACACCGGGGAGCTGTTTTTT.

This clonotype has at least ten counts. The J gene is TRBJ2-1, the V gene TRBV4-1; D may be TRBD2 (5 bases). V was shortened by 6 bases and J by 3 bases, with 15 bases between the two germline ends. Germline V gene data show CDR1 as MGHRA and CDR2 as YSYEKL. The CDR3 spans 15 residues. The CDR3 protein is CASRRFEGGYNEQFF. In nucleotides, the CDR3 is TGCGCCAGCAGACGTTTTGAGGGTGGCTACAATGAGCAGTTCTTC.

This rearrangement joins TRBV28 to TRBJ1-4, with TRBD1 matching 8 bases. Germline assignment: CDR1 MDHEN and CDR2 SYDVKM. V dropped 5 bases and J dropped 8; count of bases not matched to a gene: 13. The CDR3 contains 16 residues. CDR3 in amino acids: CASSTSSGTGREKLFF. The CDR3 nucleotides read TGTGCCAGCAGTACAAGCTCCGGGACAGGACGGGAAAAACTGTTTTTT.